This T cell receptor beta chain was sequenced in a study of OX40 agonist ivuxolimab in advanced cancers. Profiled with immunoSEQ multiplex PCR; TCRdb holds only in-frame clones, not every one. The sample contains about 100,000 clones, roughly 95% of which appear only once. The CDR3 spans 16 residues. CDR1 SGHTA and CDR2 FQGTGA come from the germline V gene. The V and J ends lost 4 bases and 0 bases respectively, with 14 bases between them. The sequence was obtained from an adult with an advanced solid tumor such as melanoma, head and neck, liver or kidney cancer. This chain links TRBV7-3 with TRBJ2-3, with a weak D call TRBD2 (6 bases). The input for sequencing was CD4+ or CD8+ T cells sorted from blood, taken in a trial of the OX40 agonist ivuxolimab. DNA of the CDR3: TGTGCCAGCAGCTCCTCTGGGAGGCCTAGCACAGATACGCAGTATTTT. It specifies CASSSSGRPSTDTQYF.